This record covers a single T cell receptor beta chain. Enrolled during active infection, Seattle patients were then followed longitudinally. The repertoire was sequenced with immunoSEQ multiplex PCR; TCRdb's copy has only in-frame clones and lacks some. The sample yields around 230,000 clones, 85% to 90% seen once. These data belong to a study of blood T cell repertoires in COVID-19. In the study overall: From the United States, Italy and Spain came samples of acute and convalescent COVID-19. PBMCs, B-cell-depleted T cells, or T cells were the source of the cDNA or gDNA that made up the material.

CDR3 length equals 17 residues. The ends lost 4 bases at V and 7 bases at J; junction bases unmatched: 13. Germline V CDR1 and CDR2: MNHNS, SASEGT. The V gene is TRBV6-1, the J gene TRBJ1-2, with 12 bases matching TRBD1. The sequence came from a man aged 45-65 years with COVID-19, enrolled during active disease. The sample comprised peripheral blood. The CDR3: CASSAPAGTGGAGGYTF. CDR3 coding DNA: TGTGCCAGCAGTGCTCCCGCCGGGACAGGGGGCGCCGGTGGCTACACCTTC.